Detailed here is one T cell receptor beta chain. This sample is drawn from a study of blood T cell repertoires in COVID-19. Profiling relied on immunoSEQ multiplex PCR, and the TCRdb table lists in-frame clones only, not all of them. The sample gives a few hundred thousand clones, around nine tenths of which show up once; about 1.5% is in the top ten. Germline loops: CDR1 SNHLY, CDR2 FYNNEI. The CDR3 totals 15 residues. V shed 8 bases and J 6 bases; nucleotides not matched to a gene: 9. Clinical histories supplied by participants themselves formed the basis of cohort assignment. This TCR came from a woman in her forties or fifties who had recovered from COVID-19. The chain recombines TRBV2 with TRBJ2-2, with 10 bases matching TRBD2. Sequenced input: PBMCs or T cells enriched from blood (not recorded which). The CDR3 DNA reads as TGTGCCAGCGGGAGTAGAGCGGGAGGGGCCGGGGAGCTGTTTTTT. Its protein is CASGSRAGGAGELFF.